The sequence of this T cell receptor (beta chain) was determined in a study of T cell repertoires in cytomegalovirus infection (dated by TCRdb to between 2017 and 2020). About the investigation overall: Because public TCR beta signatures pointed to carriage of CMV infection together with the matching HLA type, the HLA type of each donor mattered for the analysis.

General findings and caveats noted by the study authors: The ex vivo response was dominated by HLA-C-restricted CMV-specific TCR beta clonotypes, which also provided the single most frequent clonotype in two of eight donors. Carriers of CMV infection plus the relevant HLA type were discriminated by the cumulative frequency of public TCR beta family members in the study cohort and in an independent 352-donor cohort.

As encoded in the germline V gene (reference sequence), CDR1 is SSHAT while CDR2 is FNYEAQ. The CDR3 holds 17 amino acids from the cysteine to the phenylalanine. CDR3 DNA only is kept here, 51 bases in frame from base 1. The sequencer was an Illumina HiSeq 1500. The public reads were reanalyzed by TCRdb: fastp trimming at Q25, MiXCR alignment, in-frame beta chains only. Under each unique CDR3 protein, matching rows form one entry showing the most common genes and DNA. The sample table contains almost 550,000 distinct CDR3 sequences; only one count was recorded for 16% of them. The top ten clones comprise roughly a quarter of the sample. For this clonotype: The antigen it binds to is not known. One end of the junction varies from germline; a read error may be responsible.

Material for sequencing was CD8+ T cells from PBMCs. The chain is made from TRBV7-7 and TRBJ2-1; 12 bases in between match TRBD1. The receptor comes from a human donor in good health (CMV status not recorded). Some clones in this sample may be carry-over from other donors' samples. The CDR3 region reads CASSSGTGGGPYNEEFF. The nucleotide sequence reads TGTGCCAGCAGCTCCGGGACAGGGGGCGGCCCCTACAATGAGGAGTTCTTC.